This T cell receptor beta chain was identified in a study of CD8 T cells in ankylosing spondylitis (dated by TCRdb to between 2016 and 2019). As for the study more broadly: The study profiled T cell receptor beta repertoires in healthy donors and ankylosing spondylitis patients to find disease-linked TCR variants. In total, the full study cohort was made up of about 110 healthy donors and 25 to 30 ankylosing spondylitis patients. Samples of peripheral blood were taken, and for ankylosing spondylitis patients, synovial fluid was collected as well. What the authors observed across the whole study: Some TCR beta motif variants had previously been reported in synovial fluid and blood of reactive arthritis patients, which suggested common disease-initiation mechanisms. According to the report, matched synovial fluid samples from ankylosing spondylitis patients were significantly enriched for the disease-linked clones. Blood from ankylosing spondylitis patients appeared to be characterized by a TCR beta motif composed of about 8 highly homologous amino acid variants. A CD8+ phenotype was shown by the disease-linked clones, which were found at relatively low frequencies in peripheral blood.

Sequencing took place on an Illumina HiSeq 2500. TCR beta libraries were prepared by quantitative 5'-RACE with molecular barcodes. On the authors' methods: A new computational method, built on a probabilistic model of VDJ rearrangement, was used to identify disease-linked TCR variants. The public reads were reanalyzed by TCRdb: fastp trimming at Q25, MiXCR alignment, in-frame beta chains only. Every entry covers one CDR3 protein and lists the most common genes and DNA from its rows. Clone size and V and J calls follow TCRdb, not the original study. Present in this sample are fewer than 400,000 distinct CDR3 sequences, around 15% of which were seen just once. The ten largest account for approximately 0.99% of the sample. The junction shows trimming of 3 bases on V and 7 bases on J, plus 10 bases between the germline ends. CDR1 and CDR2, looked up from the germline V gene (reference sequence), are LNHDA and SQIVND. There are 14 amino acids in the CDR3, from cysteine to phenylalanine inclusive. Of all the DNA, just the CDR3 is kept, 42 bases in frame from base 1.

Note on this clonotype: This clone's antigen is unknown. Within one base of it there is no much larger clone, and no base qualities were kept.

The rearranged chain carries TRBV19 and TRBJ1-6; the D gene assignment is ambiguous. Sequencing was performed on blood, either unsorted or a sorted T cell fraction (not recorded which). This receptor was taken from a male donor with ankylosing spondylitis or in good health (not recorded which). The sequence in DNA is TGTGCCAGTAGTATGCCAGTGGAAAATTCACCCCTCCACTTT. The resulting protein is CASSMPVENSPLHF. The entire variable domain, with the stretches around the CDR3 drawn from the reference TRBV19 and TRBJ1-6 proteins, is DGGITQSPKYLFRKEGQNVTLSCEQNLNHDAMYWYRQDPGQGLRLIYYSQIVNDFQKGDIAEGYSVSREKKESFPLTVTSAQKNPTAFYLCASSMPVENSPLHFGNGTRLTVT.